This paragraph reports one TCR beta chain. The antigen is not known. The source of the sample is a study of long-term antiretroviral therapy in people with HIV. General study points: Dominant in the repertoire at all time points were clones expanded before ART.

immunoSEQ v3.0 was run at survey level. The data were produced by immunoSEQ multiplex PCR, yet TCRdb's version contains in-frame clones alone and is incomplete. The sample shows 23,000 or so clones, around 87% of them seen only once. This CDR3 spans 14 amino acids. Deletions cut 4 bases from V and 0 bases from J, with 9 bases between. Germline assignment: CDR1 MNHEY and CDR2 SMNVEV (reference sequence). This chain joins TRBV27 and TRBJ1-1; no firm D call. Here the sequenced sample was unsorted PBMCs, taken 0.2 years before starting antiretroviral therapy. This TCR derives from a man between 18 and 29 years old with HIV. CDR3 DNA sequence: TGTGCCAGCAGTTCGCTCCTTATGAACACTGAAGCTTTCTTT. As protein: CASSSLLMNTEAFF.